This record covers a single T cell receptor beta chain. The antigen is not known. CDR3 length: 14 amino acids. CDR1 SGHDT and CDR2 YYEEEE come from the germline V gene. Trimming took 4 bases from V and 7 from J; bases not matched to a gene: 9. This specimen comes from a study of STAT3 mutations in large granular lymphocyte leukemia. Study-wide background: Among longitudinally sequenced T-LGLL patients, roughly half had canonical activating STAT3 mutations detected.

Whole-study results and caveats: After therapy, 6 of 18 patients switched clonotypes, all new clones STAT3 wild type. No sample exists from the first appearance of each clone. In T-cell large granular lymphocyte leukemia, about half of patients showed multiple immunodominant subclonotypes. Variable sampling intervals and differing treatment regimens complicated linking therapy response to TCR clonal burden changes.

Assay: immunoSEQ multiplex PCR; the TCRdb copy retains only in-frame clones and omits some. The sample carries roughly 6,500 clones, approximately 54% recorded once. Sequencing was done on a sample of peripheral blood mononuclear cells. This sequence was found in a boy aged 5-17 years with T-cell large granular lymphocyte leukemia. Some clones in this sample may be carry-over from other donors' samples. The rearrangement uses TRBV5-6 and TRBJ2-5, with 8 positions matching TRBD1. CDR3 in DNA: TGTGCCAGCAGCGTCGGACAGGGCTCGGGGACCCAGTACTTC. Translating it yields CASSVGQGSGTQYF.